These 5 T cell receptor beta chains were all obtained from the same sample, sequenced in a study of T cell responses to AZD1222 COVID-19 vaccine. Using immunoSEQ multiplex PCR, the repertoire was profiled, and TCRdb retains in-frame clones only, with some absent. The sample carries 150,000 or so clones, approximately 90% recorded once. The sequences come from peripheral blood, collected on day 0 of AZD1222 vaccination. The receptor source for this set is an adult in good health.

V and J are TRBV3-1 (or the pseudogene TRBV3-2) and TRBJ1-1, with D hard to call. V lost 2 bases and J lost 4, with 8 bases in between. The CDR3 is 13 residues long. Germline assignment: CDR1 LGHDT and CDR2 YNNKEL (reference sequence). The CDR3 loop reads CASSQQSLTEAFF. CDR3 DNA: TGTGCCAGCAGCCAACAGAGTCTCACTGAAGCTTTCTTT.

This clone was observed a handful of times. At the DNA level, this CDR3 is encoded by other sequences in the same sample as well. This chain connects TRBV18 to TRBJ1-2, with TRBD1 as a possible D gene (6 bases). The germline V gene encodes CDR1 KGHSH and CDR2 LQKENI. Trimming removed 3 bases from V and 6 bases from J, with 11 bases in between. There are 13 residues in the CDR3. CDR3 amino acids: CASSPRDTDGYTF. DNA of the CDR3: TGTGCCAGCTCACCCCGGGACACAGATGGCTACACCTTC.

This clone was detected once. The rearrangement uses TRBV12-3 or TRBV12-4 and TRBJ1-5; possibly TRBD1 for D (5 bases). The CDR3 contains 13 residues. V was clipped by 7 bases and J by 4 bases, with 11 bases between them. CDR3 sequence (DNA): TGTGCCAGCACCTCAGGGTGGAATCAGCCCCAGCATTTT. Residues: CASTSGWNQPQHF.

The J gene is TRBJ1-1, the V gene TRBV5-1; D not certain. Trimming took 0 bases from V and 1 from J, leaving 7 bases between them. The CDR3 extends over 14 amino acids. Germline loops: CDR1 SGHRS, CDR2 YFSETQ. The CDR3 DNA is TGCGCCAGCAGCTTGGACCGTTCGAACACTGAAGCTTTCTTT. This sequence encodes CASSLDRSNTEAFF.

This chain uses TRBV19 with TRBJ1-2; unclear D gene. Germline values: CDR1 LNHDA, CDR2 SQIVND (reference sequence). V was cut by 3 bases and J by 1 base, with 3 bases left in between. This CDR3 spans 12 amino acids. The CDR3 loop is CASSILNYGYTF. The CDR3 DNA follows: TGTGCCAGTAGTATTCTTAACTATGGCTACACCTTC.